This T cell receptor beta chain was profiled in a study of blood T cells in healthy people across ages. Study-wide points: Whereas aged donors had fewer naive CD4+ cells, long-lived donors had more of them and higher diversity. With unsorted PBMCs, a conclusive comparison of naive versus antigen-experienced cells was not possible.

Extraction yielded at least 5.5 micrograms of total RNA per sample. The germline gives CDR1 SGHVS, CDR2 FQNEAQ. J was trimmed by 0 bases and V by 4 bases; bases with no gene match: 3. The CDR3 runs 15 residues. PCR was performed a second time for about 7 to 11 cycles using a sample-barcoded 5' primer and a J-beta primer mix. Each cDNA molecule, via a template-switch adaptor with 12 random nucleotides, was tagged. TCRdb passed the 5' RACE reads through MiXCR, listing each CDR3 protein once. The sample records around 850,000 distinct CDR3 sequences, roughly 34% being singletons. This clonotype was seen a handful of times. As yet, its antigen is unknown.

This TCR was recovered from a man aged 18 to 29 in good health. The specimen was blood. V is TRBV7-8 and J is TRBJ1-5; 7 bases line up with TRBD1. The CDR3 loop is CASSSGQHSNQPQHF. The CDR3 DNA reads as TGTGCCAGCAGCTCGGGACAGCATAGCAATCAGCCCCAGCATTTT.